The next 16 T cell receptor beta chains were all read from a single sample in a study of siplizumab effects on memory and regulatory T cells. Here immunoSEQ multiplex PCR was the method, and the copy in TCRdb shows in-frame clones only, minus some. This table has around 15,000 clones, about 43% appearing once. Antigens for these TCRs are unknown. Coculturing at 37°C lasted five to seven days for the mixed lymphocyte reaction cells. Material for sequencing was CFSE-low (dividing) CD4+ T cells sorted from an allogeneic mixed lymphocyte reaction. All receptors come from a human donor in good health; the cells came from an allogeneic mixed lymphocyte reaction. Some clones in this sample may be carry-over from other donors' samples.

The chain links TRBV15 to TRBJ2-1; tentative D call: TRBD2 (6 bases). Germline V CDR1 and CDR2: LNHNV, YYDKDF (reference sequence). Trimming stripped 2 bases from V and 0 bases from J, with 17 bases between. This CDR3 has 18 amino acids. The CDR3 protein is CATSRSRAGLSSYNEQFF. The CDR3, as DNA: TGTGCCACCAGCAGATCGCGAGCGGGCTTGAGCTCCTACAATGAGCAGTTCTTC. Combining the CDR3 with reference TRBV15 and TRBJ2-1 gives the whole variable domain DAMVIQNPRYQVTQFGKPVTLSCSQTLNHNVMYWYQQKSSQAPKLLFHYYDKDFNNEADTPDNFQSRRPNTSFCFLDIRSPGLGDTAMYLCATSRSRAGLSSYNEQFFGPGTRLTVL.

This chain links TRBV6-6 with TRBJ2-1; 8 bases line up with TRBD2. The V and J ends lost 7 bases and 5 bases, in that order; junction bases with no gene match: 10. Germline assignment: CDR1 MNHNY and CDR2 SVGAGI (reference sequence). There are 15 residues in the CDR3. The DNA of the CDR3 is TGTGCCAGCACCCCCAAGCTAGCGGGTCACAATGAGCAGTTCTTC. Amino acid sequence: CASTPKLAGHNEQFF.

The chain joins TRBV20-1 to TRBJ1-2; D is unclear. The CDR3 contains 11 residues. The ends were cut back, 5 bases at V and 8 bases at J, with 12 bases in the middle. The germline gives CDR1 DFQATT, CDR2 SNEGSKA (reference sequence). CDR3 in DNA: TGCAGTGCTTCCCCACGCAAAGGCTACACCTTC. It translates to CSASPRKGYTF.

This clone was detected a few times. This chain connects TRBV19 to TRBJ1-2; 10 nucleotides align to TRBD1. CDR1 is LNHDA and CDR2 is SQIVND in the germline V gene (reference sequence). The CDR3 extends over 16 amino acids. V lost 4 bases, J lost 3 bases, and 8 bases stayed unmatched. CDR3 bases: TGTGCCAGTAGTAGCGCGGGGACAGGGGTTCACTATGGCTACACCTTC. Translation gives CASSSAGTGVHYGYTF.

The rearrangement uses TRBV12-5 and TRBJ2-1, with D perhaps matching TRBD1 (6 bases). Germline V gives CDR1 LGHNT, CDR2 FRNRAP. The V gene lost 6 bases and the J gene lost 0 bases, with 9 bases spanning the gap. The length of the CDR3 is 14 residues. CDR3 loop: CASGQGPSYNEQFF. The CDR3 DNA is TGTGCTAGTGGGCAGGGGCCCTCCTACAATGAGCAGTTCTTC.

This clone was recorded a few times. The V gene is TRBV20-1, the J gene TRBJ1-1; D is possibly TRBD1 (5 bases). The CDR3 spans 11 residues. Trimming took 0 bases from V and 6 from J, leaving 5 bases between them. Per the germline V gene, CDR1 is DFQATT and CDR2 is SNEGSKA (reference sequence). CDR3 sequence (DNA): TGCAGTGCTAGAGAGACAGCTGAAGCTTTCTTT. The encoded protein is CSARETAEAFF.

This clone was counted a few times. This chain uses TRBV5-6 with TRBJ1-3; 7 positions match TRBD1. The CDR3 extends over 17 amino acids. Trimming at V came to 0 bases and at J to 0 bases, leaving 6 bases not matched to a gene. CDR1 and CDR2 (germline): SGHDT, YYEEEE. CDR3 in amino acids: CASSLAPGGTSGNTIYF. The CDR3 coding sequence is TGTGCCAGCAGCTTGGCTCCAGGGGGGACCTCTGGAAACACCATATATTTT. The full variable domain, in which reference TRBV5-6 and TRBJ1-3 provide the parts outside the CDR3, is DAGVTQSPTHLIKTRGQQVTLRCSPKSGHDTVSWYQQALGQGPQFIFQYYEEEERQRGNFPDRFSGHQFPNYSSELNVNALLLGDSALYLCASSLAPGGTSGNTIYFGEGSWLTVV.

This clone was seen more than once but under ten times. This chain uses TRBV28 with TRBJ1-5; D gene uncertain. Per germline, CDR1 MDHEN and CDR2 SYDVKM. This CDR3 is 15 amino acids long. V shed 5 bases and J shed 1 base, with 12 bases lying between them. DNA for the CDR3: TGTGCCAGCAGTGCCAGATATTTAAGCAATCAGCCCCAGCATTTT. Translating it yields CASSARYLSNQPQHF.

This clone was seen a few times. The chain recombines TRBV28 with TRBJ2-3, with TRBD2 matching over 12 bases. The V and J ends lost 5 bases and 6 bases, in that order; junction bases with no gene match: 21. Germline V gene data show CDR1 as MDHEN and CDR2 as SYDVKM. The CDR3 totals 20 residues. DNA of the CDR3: TGTGCCAGCAGTCCGGTACCATCTACTAGCGGGAGGACCTTCGCTGATACGCAGTATTTT. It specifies CASSPVPSTSGRTFADTQYF.

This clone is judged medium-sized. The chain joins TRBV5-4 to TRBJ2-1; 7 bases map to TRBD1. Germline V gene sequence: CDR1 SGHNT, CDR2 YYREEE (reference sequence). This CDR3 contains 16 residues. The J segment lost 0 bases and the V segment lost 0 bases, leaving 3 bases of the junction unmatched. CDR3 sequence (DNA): TGTGCCAGCAGCTTGGACACAGGGGTCTCCTACAATGAGCAGTTCTTC. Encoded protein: CASSLDTGVSYNEQFF.

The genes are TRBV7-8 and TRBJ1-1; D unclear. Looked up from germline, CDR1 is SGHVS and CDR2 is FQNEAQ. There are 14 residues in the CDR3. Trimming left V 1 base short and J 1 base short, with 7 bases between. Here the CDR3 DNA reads TGTGCCAGCAGCTTAGTTGGCGGGAACACTGAAGCTTTCTTT. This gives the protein CASSLVGGNTEAFF.

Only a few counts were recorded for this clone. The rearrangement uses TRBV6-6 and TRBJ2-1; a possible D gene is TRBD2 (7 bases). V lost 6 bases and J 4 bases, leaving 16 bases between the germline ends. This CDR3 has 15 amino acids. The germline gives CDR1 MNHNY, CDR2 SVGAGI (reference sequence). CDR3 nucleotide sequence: TGTGCCAGCAGAGCCGGACTAGGGGGTTACAATGAGCAGTTCTTC. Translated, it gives CASRAGLGGYNEQFF.

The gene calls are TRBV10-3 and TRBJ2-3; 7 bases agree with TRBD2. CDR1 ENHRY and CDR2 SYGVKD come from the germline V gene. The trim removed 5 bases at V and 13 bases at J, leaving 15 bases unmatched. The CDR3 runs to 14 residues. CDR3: CAISSFSGSDWEYF. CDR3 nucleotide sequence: TGTGCCATCAGTTCCTTTAGCGGGTCCGACTGGGAGTATTTT.

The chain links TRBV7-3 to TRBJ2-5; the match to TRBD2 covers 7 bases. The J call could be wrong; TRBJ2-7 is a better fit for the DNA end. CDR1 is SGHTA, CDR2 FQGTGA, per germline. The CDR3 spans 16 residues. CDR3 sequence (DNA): TGTGCCAGCAGCCCAGTAGCGGGCTCAGACTCCTACGAGCAGTACTTC. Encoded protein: CASSPVAGSDSYEQYF.

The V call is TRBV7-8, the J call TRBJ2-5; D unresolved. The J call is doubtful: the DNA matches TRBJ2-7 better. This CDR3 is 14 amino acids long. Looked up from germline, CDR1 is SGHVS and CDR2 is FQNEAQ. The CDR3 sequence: CASSTRMGGYEQYF. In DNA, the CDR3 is TGTGCCAGCAGCACAAGAATGGGCGGCTACGAGCAGTACTTC.

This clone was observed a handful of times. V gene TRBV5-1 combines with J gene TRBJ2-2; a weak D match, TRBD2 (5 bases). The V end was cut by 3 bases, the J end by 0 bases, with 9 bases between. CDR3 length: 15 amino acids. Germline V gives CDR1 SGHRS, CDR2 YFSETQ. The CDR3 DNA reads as TGCGCCAGCAGCTCCTCGGACTCGAACACCGGGGAGCTGTTTTTT. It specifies CASSSSDSNTGELFF.